The 15 T cell receptor beta chains reported below all come from one sample, sequenced in a study of shared clonotypes between healthy human individuals. Profiling relied on immunoSEQ multiplex PCR, and the TCRdb table lists in-frame clones only, not all of them. The sample comprises fewer than 1.8 million clones, approximately 98.5% of which are singletons, and 0.36% rests with the top ten. The sequencing sample was made of naive CD4+ T cells sorted from blood. Noted subset: CD45RA+ positively selected. The receptors were sampled from a man aged 30-40 years in good health.

This chain links TRBV29-1 with TRBJ2-3, with 7 bases lining up with TRBD2. This CDR3 spans 13 amino acids. Germline CDR1 is SQVTM and CDR2 is ANQGSEA. With V trimmed by 5 bases and J by 6 bases, 8 bases remained unmatched. The DNA for the CDR3 is TGCAGCGTTTCCACCCGACTAGCTGATACGCAGTATTTT. It translates to CSVSTRLADTQYF.

The J gene is TRBJ2-7, the V gene TRBV19, with 7 bases fitting TRBD2. This CDR3 contains 17 residues. Germline CDR1 reads LNHDA; CDR2 reads SQIVND (reference sequence). With 3 bases clipped from V and 6 bases from J, the junction kept 17 bases outside the gene matches. CDR3 bases: TGTGCCAGTAGTATGGCCGCGACAGCGGGACCTTATGGCGAGCAGTACTTC. Amino acid sequence: CASSMAATAGPYGEQYF.

The chain employs TRBV6-1 and TRBJ1-5; D remains ambiguous. CDR1 is MNHNS and CDR2 is SASEGT in the germline V gene. V lost 6 bases and J lost 0, with 9 bases in between. This CDR3 has 14 amino acids. The CDR3 loop reads CASRLPYSNQPQHF. CDR3 DNA sequence: TGTGCCAGCAGGTTACCATATAGCAATCAGCCCCAGCATTTT.

The chain links TRBV5-1 to TRBJ2-2; 8 bases fit TRBD2. CDR1 is SGHRS, CDR2 YFSETQ, per germline. The CDR3 has 16 residues. With 2 bases clipped from V and 4 bases from J, the junction kept 7 bases outside the gene matches. The CDR3 is CASSFGVAGSTGELFF. The CDR3 DNA reads TGCGCCAGCAGCTTCGGGGTAGCGGGGAGCACCGGGGAGCTGTTTTTT.

The chain recombines TRBV6-5 with TRBJ2-1; TRBD1 matches 8 bases. The CDR3 sequence is 14 residues long. The V and J ends lost 5 bases and 7 bases, in that order; junction bases with no gene match: 7. In germline, CDR1 is MNHEY, CDR2 SVGAGI. DNA for the CDR3: TGTGCCAGCAGTCCTCAGGGGGCGGGGAATGAGCAGTTCTTC. This gives the protein CASSPQGAGNEQFF.

The V call is TRBV7-6, the J call TRBJ2-1; the match to TRBD2 covers 14 bases. The junction had 8 bases not matched to a gene; V was cut back by 4 bases and J by 12 bases. Germline V lookup: CDR1 SGHVS, CDR2 FNYEAQ. The CDR3 has 15 residues. For the CDR3, the DNA is TGTGCCAGCAGCTACGGACTAGCGGGAGGTTCTCCGCAGTTCTTC. This encodes CASSYGLAGGSPQFF.

The genes are TRBV10-1 and TRBJ2-2, with D perhaps TRBD2 (5 bases). CDR1 is WNHNN, CDR2 SYGVQD, per germline (reference sequence). V was pared by 3 bases and J by 6 bases, with 17 bases between. This CDR3 has 16 amino acids. The CDR3 is CASSDGGRVFPGELFF. The CDR3 region has the DNA TGCGCCAGCAGTGATGGAGGTCGGGTATTTCCCGGGGAGCTGTTTTTT.

The chain is built from TRBV27 and TRBJ2-3; no reliable D call. In germline, CDR1 is MNHEY, CDR2 SMNVEV (reference sequence). The CDR3 spans 14 residues. Trimming took 3 bases from V and 2 from J, leaving 9 bases between them. The CDR3 region has the DNA TGTGCCAGCAGTTTGACTTCCCTCACAGATACGCAGTATTTT. Its translation: CASSLTSLTDTQYF.

As concerns this clone: The sample has other DNA sequences that encode this CDR3 too. This sequence joins TRBV5-1 and TRBJ2-1; D remains unclear. V was shortened by 1 base and J by 6 bases, with 8 bases between the two germline ends. CDR3 size: 13 residues. CDR1 is SGHRS, CDR2 YFSETQ, per germline. DNA of the CDR3: TGCGCCAGCAGCTTGACGGGTTTCAATGAGCAGTTCTTC. Translation: CASSLTGFNEQFF.

The chain employs TRBV11-1 and TRBJ2-3; either TRBD1 or TRBD2 may supply D (5 bases each). This CDR3 comprises 12 residues. Germline CDR1 is SGHAT and CDR2 is FQDESV (reference sequence). Deletions cut 8 bases from V and 4 bases from J, with 10 bases between. In DNA, the CDR3 is TGTGCCAGCTCCTTGGGACCAGATACGCAGTATTTT. It encodes CASSLGPDTQYF.

The chain uses TRBV5-1 and TRBJ2-7; D is perhaps TRBD1 (7 bases). V lost 5 bases to trimming and J lost 3 bases, with 12 bases between them. This CDR3 spans 13 amino acids. Germline assignment: CDR1 SGHRS and CDR2 YFSETQ. CDR3 nucleotide sequence: TGCGCCAGCAGGGAGGGACAGCTCTACGAGCAGTACTTC. This sequence encodes CASREGQLYEQYF. The variable domain in full, completed from reference TRBV5-1 and TRBJ2-7, reads KAGVTQTPRYLIKTRGQQVTLSCSPISGHRSVSWYQQTPGQGLQFLFEYFSETQRNKGNFPGRFSGRQFSNSRSEMNVSTLELGDSALYLCASREGQLYEQYFGPGTRLTVT.

The rearrangement joins TRBV6-1 to TRBJ2-7; 9 nucleotides match TRBD2. Looked up from germline, CDR1 is MNHNS and CDR2 is SASEGT. V was clipped by 5 bases and J by 5 bases; unmatched bases: 7. This CDR3 spans 14 amino acids. Written as DNA, the CDR3 is TGTGCCAGCAGTCCTATAGCGGGAGCCAACGAGCAGTACTTC. Encoded protein: CASSPIAGANEQYF.

The chain is built from TRBV4-3 and TRBJ1-1; D is unclear. Germline CDR1 LGHNA, CDR2 YSLEER. Trimming stripped 0 bases from V and 6 bases from J, with 11 bases between. The CDR3 consists of 14 residues. CDR3 bases: TGCGCCAGCAGCCAAGATCACCCAGGCTCTGAAGCTTTCTTT. This translates into CASSQDHPGSEAFF.

The chain combines TRBV27 with TRBJ1-4; no clear D. Looked up from germline, CDR1 is MNHEY and CDR2 is SMNVEV (reference sequence). V lost 4 bases to trimming and J lost 7 bases, with 16 bases between them. The CDR3 extends over 15 amino acids. This CDR3 reads CASSSRDTGIEKLFF. The CDR3 DNA reads as TGTGCCAGCAGTTCACGTGACACGGGCATTGAAAAACTGTTTTTT.

In this sample, this clone turned up once. The chain couples TRBV28 to TRBJ2-7, with a weak D call TRBD1 (6 bases). The CDR3 contains 14 residues. Germline loops: CDR1 MDHEN, CDR2 SYDVKM. V was clipped by 7 bases and J by 2 bases, with 15 bases between them. CDR3 sequence (DNA): TGTGCCAGCACTATGGGGGACACGACCTACGAGCAGTACTTC. This sequence encodes CASTMGDTTYEQYF.